Listed below are T cell receptor beta chains from one sample, sequenced in a study of T-cell memory formation after mild COVID-19. TCRdb independently ran MiXCR on the 5' RACE reads; one entry per CDR3 protein. The sample holds 350,000 to 450,000 distinct CDR3 sequences, 25% to 30% seen once. Sequencing was performed on PBMCs or a T cell subset sorted from them (not recorded which). The receptor source for this set is an adult woman who had mild COVID-19 (a few samples of this study predate the infection). Cell type and time point are not known. The CDR3 runs from the conserved cysteine through the conserved F or W. The D gene is left open where the match is weak. Some rows mark clone size as missing; the rest say once, few, many or name a class of expanded clone.

cdr3_nt: TGTGCCAGCAGCGTAAGGGGGGGTCGGGCTGAAGCTTTCTTT
cdr3_aa: CASSVRGGRAEAFF
d_call: -
cdr3_length: 14
j_call: TRBJ1-1
clone_size: -
v_call: TRBV12-3/TRBV12-4

cdr3_nt: TGCAGCGTTGAAGTAGTGAACACCGGGGAGCTGTTTTTT
cdr3_aa: CSVEVVNTGELFF
d_call: -
cdr3_length: 13
j_call: TRBJ2-2
clone_size: -
v_call: TRBV29-1

cdr3_nt: TGTGCCACCAGCAGAGGGCTACCGGGACTGAAGACCCAGTACTTC
cdr3_aa: CATSRGLPGLKTQYF
d_call: -
cdr3_length: 15
j_call: TRBJ2-5
clone_size: few
v_call: TRBV15

cdr3_nt: TGCAGCGTTCTACACCCGGGCCTCTACGAGCAGTACTTC
cdr3_aa: CSVLHPGLYEQYF
d_call: -
cdr3_length: 13
j_call: TRBJ2-7
clone_size: -
v_call: TRBV29-1

cdr3_nt: TGCGCCAGCAGCCAAGATGGACAGTACGAGCAGTACTTC
cdr3_aa: CASSQDGQYEQYF
d_call: -
cdr3_length: 13
j_call: TRBJ2-7
clone_size: -
v_call: TRBV4-1

cdr3_nt: TGTGCCAGCAGCCCCCCCGGGACACAGTACGAGCAGTACTTC
cdr3_aa: CASSPPGTQYEQYF
d_call: -
cdr3_length: 14
j_call: TRBJ2-7
clone_size: -
v_call: TRBV5-4

cdr3_nt: TGTGCCAGCAGTCCGGGGGACAGTAGCACAGATACGCAGTATTTT
cdr3_aa: CASSPGDSSTDTQYF
d_call: -
cdr3_length: 15
j_call: TRBJ2-3
clone_size: -
v_call: TRBV12-3/TRBV12-4

cdr3_nt: TGTGCCAGCAGTGGTGAGGGGGGCCACGAGCAGTACTTC
cdr3_aa: CASSGEGGHEQYF
d_call: -
cdr3_length: 13
j_call: TRBJ2-7
clone_size: -
v_call: TRBV7-9

cdr3_nt: TGTGCCAGCAGTGTCAGGGGGCAGAGCTCCTACAATGAGCAGTTCTTC
cdr3_aa: CASSVRGQSSYNEQFF
d_call: TRBD1
cdr3_length: 16
j_call: TRBJ2-1
clone_size: -
v_call: TRBV2

cdr3_nt: TGTGCCAGTAGTCCGGACAGGGCTGAAGCTTTCTTT
cdr3_aa: CASSPDRAEAFF
d_call: TRBD1
cdr3_length: 12
j_call: TRBJ1-1
clone_size: few
v_call: TRBV19

cdr3_nt: TGCAGCGTAGGGGTAGCGGGAGGAGATACGCAGTATTTT
cdr3_aa: CSVGVAGGDTQYF
d_call: TRBD2
cdr3_length: 13
j_call: TRBJ2-3
clone_size: -
v_call: TRBV29-1

cdr3_nt: TGTGCCAGCAGCGTCTCCGGGGGCGCGGACTACGAGCAGTACTTC
cdr3_aa: CASSVSGGADYEQYF
d_call: -
cdr3_length: 15
j_call: TRBJ2-7
clone_size: few
v_call: TRBV9

cdr3_nt: TGTGCCAGCAGCTTGGGACAGGCAGGCAATCAGCCCCAGCATTTT
cdr3_aa: CASSLGQAGNQPQHF
d_call: -
cdr3_length: 15
j_call: TRBJ1-5
clone_size: few
v_call: TRBV5-6

cdr3_nt: TGTGCCACAACCCGCTGGCTAGCCAAAAACATTCAGTACTTC
cdr3_aa: CATTRWLAKNIQYF
d_call: -
cdr3_length: 14
j_call: TRBJ2-4
clone_size: -
v_call: TRBV5-6

cdr3_nt: TGCAGTGCTAGAAGAACAGGGATGAACACTGAAGCTTTCTTT
cdr3_aa: CSARRTGMNTEAFF
d_call: -
cdr3_length: 14
j_call: TRBJ1-1
clone_size: -
v_call: TRBV20-1

cdr3_nt: TGTGCCATCAGTGAGACCAGTAACACTGAAGCTTTCTTT
cdr3_aa: CAISETSNTEAFF
d_call: -
cdr3_length: 13
j_call: TRBJ1-1
clone_size: -
v_call: TRBV10-3

cdr3_nt: TGTGCCACCAGCGTTCACAGGGGGTACGAGCAGTACTTC
cdr3_aa: CATSVHRGYEQYF
d_call: TRBD1
cdr3_length: 13
j_call: TRBJ2-7
clone_size: few
v_call: TRBV15

cdr3_nt: TGCGCCAGCAGTGAGGGACAGGGGAACAATGAGCAGTTCTTC
cdr3_aa: CASSEGQGNNEQFF
d_call: TRBD1
cdr3_length: 14
j_call: TRBJ2-1
clone_size: few
v_call: TRBV4-1

cdr3_nt: TGTGCCAGCAGCTTAAGTCTGAACTATGGCTACACCTTC
cdr3_aa: CASSLSLNYGYTF
d_call: -
cdr3_length: 13
j_call: TRBJ1-2
clone_size: few
v_call: TRBV7-9

cdr3_nt: TGCAGCGTTTTGGATAACCAGAACACTGAAGCTTTCTTT
cdr3_aa: CSVLDNQNTEAFF
d_call: -
cdr3_length: 13
j_call: TRBJ1-1
clone_size: -
v_call: TRBV29-1

cdr3_nt: TGTGCCAGCAGTTTAGTCGACTGGGATAGCAATCAGCCCCAGCATTTT
cdr3_aa: CASSLVDWDSNQPQHF
d_call: -
cdr3_length: 16
j_call: TRBJ1-5
clone_size: -
v_call: TRBV12-3/TRBV12-4

cdr3_nt: TGCGCCAGCAGCTTGGGTCCAGGGAACACCGGGGAGCTGTTTTTT
cdr3_aa: CASSLGPGNTGELFF
d_call: -
cdr3_length: 15
j_call: TRBJ2-2
clone_size: -
v_call: TRBV5-1

cdr3_nt: TGCGCCAGCAGCTTGGGAGGGACAGGGTCCAACAATGAGCAGTTCTTC
cdr3_aa: CASSLGGTGSNNEQFF
d_call: TRBD1
cdr3_length: 16
j_call: TRBJ2-1
clone_size: -
v_call: TRBV5-1

cdr3_nt: TGTGCCAGCAGCTTTCTGGGACTAGCAGAGTACAATGAGCAGTTCTTC
cdr3_aa: CASSFLGLAEYNEQFF
d_call: TRBD2
cdr3_length: 16
j_call: TRBJ2-1
clone_size: -
v_call: TRBV7-9

cdr3_nt: TGCGCCAGCAGCGCCGGGACCCCCCACGATACGCAGTATTTT
cdr3_aa: CASSAGTPHDTQYF
d_call: -
cdr3_length: 14
j_call: TRBJ2-3
clone_size: many
v_call: TRBV5-1

cdr3_nt: TGTGCCAGTAGTTGGGGACTAGCGGGAGGGAACACCGGGGAGCTGTTTTTT
cdr3_aa: CASSWGLAGGNTGELFF
d_call: TRBD2
cdr3_length: 17
j_call: TRBJ2-2
clone_size: -
v_call: TRBV19

cdr3_nt: TGTGCCAGCACTTGGGACAGGGTTCACGAGCAGTACTTC
cdr3_aa: CASTWDRVHEQYF
d_call: TRBD1
cdr3_length: 13
j_call: TRBJ2-7
clone_size: -
v_call: TRBV6-2/TRBV6-3

cdr3_nt: TGCAGCGTTGAAGATCTTCGGGCAGCGGGCTATGGCTACACCTTC
cdr3_aa: CSVEDLRAAGYGYTF
d_call: -
cdr3_length: 15
j_call: TRBJ1-2
clone_size: few
v_call: TRBV29-1

cdr3_nt: TGTGCCAGCAACTTCGAAGGACGCTACACCTTC
cdr3_aa: CASNFEGRYTF
d_call: -
cdr3_length: 11
j_call: TRBJ1-2
clone_size: -
v_call: TRBV6-5

cdr3_nt: TGTGCCACCGGTGGCGGTGGCGGGAGTAGGAATGAGCAGTTCTTC
cdr3_aa: CATGGGGGSRNEQFF
d_call: TRBD2
cdr3_length: 15
j_call: TRBJ2-1
clone_size: -
v_call: TRBV15

cdr3_nt: TGTGCCAGCAGGTCGGCGAACACTGAAGCTTTCTTT
cdr3_aa: CASRSANTEAFF
d_call: -
cdr3_length: 12
j_call: TRBJ1-1
clone_size: once
v_call: TRBV11-2

cdr3_nt: TGTGCCAGCAGCCTCGGGACAATAGATGAGCAGTTCTTC
cdr3_aa: CASSLGTIDEQFF
d_call: -
cdr3_length: 13
j_call: TRBJ2-1
clone_size: -
v_call: TRBV7-9

cdr3_nt: TGTGCCAGCAGCCAAGATGGGCGGAAGAATAATGAGCAGTTCTTC
cdr3_aa: CASSQDGRKNNEQFF
d_call: -
cdr3_length: 15
j_call: TRBJ2-1
clone_size: few
v_call: TRBV4-2

cdr3_nt: TGTGCCAGCAGCGGTAGCAGGGACGAGCAGTACTTC
cdr3_aa: CASSGSRDEQYF
d_call: -
cdr3_length: 12
j_call: TRBJ2-7
clone_size: -
v_call: TRBV7-9

cdr3_nt: TGTGCCAGCAGCCAAGATGGGGGGGTGACAGATACGCAGTATTTT
cdr3_aa: CASSQDGGVTDTQYF
d_call: TRBD2
cdr3_length: 15
j_call: TRBJ2-3
clone_size: few
v_call: TRBV4-2

cdr3_nt: TGTGCCAGCAGCTCAACCTCAGGGGTTAGCACTGAAGCTTTCTTT
cdr3_aa: CASSSTSGVSTEAFF
d_call: -
cdr3_length: 15
j_call: TRBJ1-1
clone_size: -
v_call: TRBV7-9

cdr3_nt: TGCGCCAGCAGCCAAGATAGGGACGTCTACGAGCAGTACTTC
cdr3_aa: CASSQDRDVYEQYF
d_call: -
cdr3_length: 14
j_call: TRBJ2-7
clone_size: few
v_call: TRBV4-1

cdr3_nt: TGCGCCAGCAGCTTGTCCCGGGAGGCCCCCCAGTACTTC
cdr3_aa: CASSLSREAPQYF
d_call: TRBD2
cdr3_length: 13
j_call: TRBJ2-5
clone_size: -
v_call: TRBV5-1

cdr3_nt: TGTGCCAGCAGCGTCGGGACAGTCAACAACGAGCAGTACTTC
cdr3_aa: CASSVGTVNNEQYF
d_call: TRBD1
cdr3_length: 14
j_call: TRBJ2-7
clone_size: -
v_call: TRBV9

cdr3_nt: TGTGCCAGCAGTTTAGGGACAGAATCCACAGATACGCAGTATTTT
cdr3_aa: CASSLGTESTDTQYF
d_call: -
cdr3_length: 15
j_call: TRBJ2-3
clone_size: -
v_call: TRBV12-3/TRBV12-4

cdr3_nt: TGTGCCACCATGAGGGGCTCTAGCGGGATTAATGAGCAGTTCTTC
cdr3_aa: CATMRGSSGINEQFF
d_call: TRBD2
cdr3_length: 15
j_call: TRBJ2-1
clone_size: -
v_call: TRBV24-1

cdr3_nt: TGTGCCAGCAGTTACCCGCCGGGGGGGGTACTCTACGAGCAGTACTTC
cdr3_aa: CASSYPPGGVLYEQYF
d_call: TRBD2
cdr3_length: 16
j_call: TRBJ2-7
clone_size: -
v_call: TRBV6-2/TRBV6-3

cdr3_nt: TGCAGTGCTAGTGGCCGAAGCTCCTATAATTCACCCCTCCACTTT
cdr3_aa: CSASGRSSYNSPLHF
d_call: -
cdr3_length: 15
j_call: TRBJ1-6
clone_size: few
v_call: TRBV20-1

cdr3_nt: TGTGCCAGCAGCCCACACCGGAGGACAGGGGACACCTACGAGCAGTACTTC
cdr3_aa: CASSPHRRTGDTYEQYF
d_call: TRBD1
cdr3_length: 17
j_call: TRBJ2-7
clone_size: -
v_call: TRBV5-7

cdr3_nt: TGTGCCAGCAGGATGGGGCTAGCGGGGGGGCCAGATACGCAGTATTTT
cdr3_aa: CASRMGLAGGPDTQYF
d_call: TRBD2
cdr3_length: 16
j_call: TRBJ2-3
clone_size: -
v_call: TRBV7-9

cdr3_nt: TGTGCCAGCAGTACGCCGGGACTAGCGGCTTACGAGCAGTACTTC
cdr3_aa: CASSTPGLAAYEQYF
d_call: TRBD2
cdr3_length: 15
j_call: TRBJ2-7
clone_size: few
v_call: TRBV6-2/TRBV6-3

cdr3_nt: TGCGCCAGCAGAACGTTAAGGGACAGGGGGGTCAATCAGCCCCAGCATTTT
cdr3_aa: CASRTLRDRGVNQPQHF
d_call: TRBD1
cdr3_length: 17
j_call: TRBJ1-5
clone_size: -
v_call: TRBV23-1

cdr3_nt: TGCAGTGCCCCGAAAGCGGGGGAAGAGACCCAGTACTTC
cdr3_aa: CSAPKAGEETQYF
d_call: TRBD2
cdr3_length: 13
j_call: TRBJ2-5
clone_size: -
v_call: TRBV20-1

cdr3_nt: TGTGCCAGCCTCGACTCGACCTACGAGCAGTACTTC
cdr3_aa: CASLDSTYEQYF
d_call: -
cdr3_length: 12
j_call: TRBJ2-7
clone_size: -
v_call: TRBV6-2/TRBV6-3

cdr3_nt: TGTGCCAGCAGTGCATTCCTACGGGGACAGACCTACGAGCAGTACTTC
cdr3_aa: CASSAFLRGQTYEQYF
d_call: TRBD1
cdr3_length: 16
j_call: TRBJ2-7
clone_size: few
v_call: TRBV6-1

cdr3_nt: TGCGCCAGCAGCCAACAGGGTTCTATCAGCGAGCAGTACTTC
cdr3_aa: CASSQQGSISEQYF
d_call: -
cdr3_length: 14
j_call: TRBJ2-7
clone_size: -
v_call: TRBV4-3

cdr3_nt: TGTGCCAGCAGCTTAGGCGTGGGACTAGGCACAGATACGCAGTATTTT
cdr3_aa: CASSLGVGLGTDTQYF
d_call: TRBD2
cdr3_length: 16
j_call: TRBJ2-3
clone_size: -
v_call: TRBV11-3

cdr3_nt: TGTGCCAGCAGTTCCGGGAAGAACTACGAGCAGTACTTC
cdr3_aa: CASSSGKNYEQYF
d_call: -
cdr3_length: 13
j_call: TRBJ2-7
clone_size: few
v_call: TRBV12-3/TRBV12-4

cdr3_nt: TGTGCCAGCAGCATAGCCTTAGCGGGTGGCTCCTACAATGAGCAGTTCTTC
cdr3_aa: CASSIALAGGSYNEQFF
d_call: TRBD2
cdr3_length: 17
j_call: TRBJ2-1
clone_size: once
v_call: TRBV5-4

cdr3_nt: TGTGCCAGCACCCCCCGGGACGTAGCCAAAAACATTCAGTACTTC
cdr3_aa: CASTPRDVAKNIQYF
d_call: -
cdr3_length: 15
j_call: TRBJ2-4
clone_size: few
v_call: TRBV2

cdr3_nt: TGCAGTGCTACGGCCCCCGTGGGCTACAATGAGCAGTTCTTC
cdr3_aa: CSATAPVGYNEQFF
d_call: -
cdr3_length: 14
j_call: TRBJ2-1
clone_size: -
v_call: TRBV20-1

cdr3_nt: TGTGCCAGCAGCCCTCCCTTCACTAGCGGGAGGGCGAGGGAGCAGTTCTTC
cdr3_aa: CASSPPFTSGRAREQFF
d_call: TRBD2
cdr3_length: 17
j_call: TRBJ2-1
clone_size: few
v_call: TRBV3-1

cdr3_nt: TGTGCCTGGAGTGTACGGTTTGGTGTCAGGGGGCGTCCCTGGGAGCAGTACTTC
cdr3_aa: CAWSVRFGVRGRPWEQYF
d_call: TRBD1
cdr3_length: 18
j_call: TRBJ2-7
clone_size: -
v_call: TRBV30

cdr3_nt: TGTGCCAGCAGCCAGGGCCGGGACTTCCCTCAGTACTTC
cdr3_aa: CASSQGRDFPQYF
d_call: -
cdr3_length: 13
j_call: TRBJ2-5
clone_size: -
v_call: TRBV14